Listed here are 29 T cell receptor beta chains from one sample, sequenced in a study of cytomegalovirus exposure and HLA in healthy donors listed by TCRdb under 2017. Library prep was done by the immunoSEQ multiplex PCR assay. For the multiplex PCR, a mixture combining 60 forward primers for TCR Vbeta segments and 13 reverse primers for TCR Jbeta segments was used. This immuneACCESS table, as held by TCRdb, lists in-frame sequences with V and J called but not all clones. Of the missing ones, under half trace to an unresolved V gene in checked studies; the others have no known cause. The sample profile shows approximately 140,000 clones; over 70% of them were found once. The ten largest make up around 2% of the sample. Sequences were obtained from PBMCs. These receptors all stem from a woman aged 40 to 49 in good health and CMV-seronegative.

The rearrangement uses TRBV29-1 and TRBJ1-3, with TRBD1 matching over 8 bases. After removal of 5 bases from V and 5 bases from J, the junction contained 8 bases not matched to a gene. The CDR3 is 14 amino acids. Germline loops: CDR1 SQVTM, CDR2 ANQGSEA. This CDR3 is CSVSDRGARNTIYF. The CDR3 DNA sequence: TGCAGCGTTTCTGACAGGGGCGCCCGAAACACCATATATTTT.

J is TRBJ2-4 and V is TRBV4-2, with TRBD1 as a possible D gene (6 bases). The CDR3 extends over 17 amino acids. The V gene's germline CDR1 is LGHNA and CDR2 YNFKEQ. The V and J ends lost 0 bases and 12 bases respectively, with 24 bases between them. CDR3 region: CASSQDEYRAGGGSQYF. Here the CDR3 DNA reads TGTGCCAGCAGCCAAGATGAGTACAGGGCAGGCGGTGGCAGTCAGTACTTC.

The chain combines TRBV6-6 with TRBJ2-1; 11 bases are a match to TRBD2. V lost 2 bases, J lost 4 bases, and 4 bases stayed unmatched. Germline V CDR1 and CDR2: MNHNY, SVGAGI (reference sequence). CDR3 length equals 16 residues. The CDR3 sequence: CASSYGGTSGYNEQFF. The CDR3 DNA is TGTGCCAGCAGTTACGGGGGGACTAGCGGTTACAATGAGCAGTTCTTC.

This chain links TRBV29-1 with TRBJ1-2, with 9 bases identical to TRBD1. Germline CDR1 and CDR2: SQVTM and ANQGSEA. This CDR3 is built from 12 residues. J was trimmed by 8 bases and V by 7 bases; bases with no gene match: 8. The CDR3: CSGDREPEGYTF. DNA of the CDR3: TGCAGCGGGGACAGGGAGCCAGAAGGCTACACCTTC. Combining the CDR3 with reference TRBV29-1 and TRBJ1-2 gives the whole variable domain SAVISQKPSRDICQRGTSLTIQCQVDSQVTMMFWYRQQPGQSLTLIATANQGSEATYESGFVIDKFPISRPNLTFSTLTVSNMSPEDSSIYLCSGDREPEGYTFGSGTRLTVV.

This clone was picked up a small number of times. This chain connects TRBV6-6 to TRBJ2-5, with 7 bases fitting TRBD2. The J segment lost 5 bases and the V segment lost 0 bases, leaving 3 bases of the junction unmatched. The CDR3 runs 14 residues. Per the germline V gene, CDR1 is MNHNY and CDR2 is SVGAGI (reference sequence). The CDR3 bases are TGTGCCAGCAGTTACTCGGGGGGAGGGGAGACCCAGTACTTC. Residues: CASSYSGGGETQYF.

The CDR3 loop is CASSDSPGTAYGYTF. CDR3 sequence (DNA): TGTGCCAGCAGTGACTCCCCCGGGACAGCCTATGGCTACACCTTC. V and J are TRBV6-4 and TRBJ1-2; 7 bases align to TRBD1. Germline values: CDR1 MRHNA, CDR2 SNTAGT. Trimming removed 0 bases from V and 4 bases from J; junction bases left unmatched: 5. CDR3 length: 15 residues.

The rearrangement joins TRBV7-2 to TRBJ2-7; 12 bases map to TRBD2. The trim removed 7 bases at V and 6 bases at J, leaving 10 bases unmatched. This CDR3 region has 15 residues. The germline V gene encodes CDR1 SGHTA and CDR2 FQGNSA. CDR3 sequence: CASIDLAGGHREQYF. The DNA of the CDR3 is TGTGCCAGCATCGATCTAGCGGGGGGGCATCGCGAGCAGTACTTC.

The chain carries TRBV9 and TRBJ2-2; D uncertain. V was cut by 3 bases and J by 6 bases, with 6 bases left in between. CDR3 length: 12 residues. The germline CDR1 and CDR2 sequences are SGDLS and YYNGEE. The CDR3 loop reads CASSAPAGELFF. CDR3 coding DNA: TGTGCCAGCAGCGCCCCCGCCGGGGAGCTGTTTTTT.

This clone was counted a single time. CDR3 nucleotides: TGTGCCAGCAGCGTAGGCGGGGGGACCCAAGAGACCCAGTACTTC. Amino acids: CASSVGGGTQETQYF. The rearrangement links TRBV9 to TRBJ2-5, with TRBD2 matching over 8 bases. V dropped 0 bases and J dropped 1; count of bases not matched to a gene: 2. This CDR3 has 15 amino acids. Germline V gene sequence: CDR1 SGDLS, CDR2 YYNGEE.

The genes are TRBV6-5 and TRBJ1-2; TRBD1 is a possible D gene (5 bases). This CDR3 contains 14 residues. Deletions cut 6 bases from V and 6 bases from J, with 17 bases between. Per germline, CDR1 MNHEY and CDR2 SVGAGI. The CDR3 loop is CASSQHGGGDGYTF. The CDR3 coding sequence is TGTGCCAGCAGCCAGCATGGGGGGGGAGATGGCTACACCTTC.

This chain uses TRBV5-1 with TRBJ1-4; D is unclear. Germline CDR1 SGHRS, CDR2 YFSETQ. This CDR3 region has 14 residues. V shed 2 bases and J shed 8 bases, with 13 bases lying between them. CDR3 sequence (DNA): TGCGCCAGCAGCTTCCGGGCGGGAGAGGAAAAACTGTTTTTT. Encoded protein: CASSFRAGEEKLFF.

The chain joins TRBV19 to TRBJ1-1; 8 bases fit TRBD1. Germline V lookup: CDR1 LNHDA, CDR2 SQIVND (reference sequence). J gave up 2 bases and V 4 bases, and 3 bases lay outside the gene matches. This CDR3 is built from 14 residues. The CDR3 DNA reads as TGTGCCAGTAGTACGGACAGGGCAAACACTGAAGCTTTCTTT. It is translated as CASSTDRANTEAFF.

The J gene is TRBJ1-6, the V gene TRBV27; 8 nucleotides line up with TRBD1. The CDR3 is 16 residues long. Germline trimming cut 4 bases from V and 3 bases from J; bases unmatched to any gene: 5. The germline gives CDR1 MNHEY, CDR2 SMNVEV (reference sequence). CDR3 region: CASSSGQAFYNSPLHF. CDR3 coding DNA: TGTGCCAGCAGTTCGGGACAGGCCTTCTATAATTCACCCCTCCACTTT.

The genes are TRBV6-6 and TRBJ2-1, with 8 bases identical to TRBD2. The CDR3 is 14 amino acids. The germline V gene encodes CDR1 MNHNY and CDR2 SVGAGI (reference sequence). With 7 bases clipped from V and 5 bases from J, the junction kept 7 bases outside the gene matches. The CDR3 reads CASTPREGNNEQFF. CDR3 nucleotides: TGTGCCAGCACTCCCCGGGAGGGCAACAATGAGCAGTTCTTC.

The chain recombines TRBV19 with TRBJ2-2; D gene unclear. The CDR3 sequence is 14 residues long. Germline V lookup: CDR1 LNHDA, CDR2 SQIVND (reference sequence). V lost 3 bases and J lost 3, with 8 bases in between. CDR3 loop: CASSINSYTGELFF. DNA of the CDR3: TGTGCCAGTAGTATTAACAGTTACACCGGGGAGCTGTTTTTT.

The rearrangement joins TRBV11-2 to TRBJ2-5, with 7 bases that match TRBD1. Germline trimming cut 2 bases from V and 4 bases from J; bases unmatched to any gene: 4. The CDR3 is 14 residues long. Germline values: CDR1 SGHAT, CDR2 FQNNGV. CDR3 residues: CASSLNRGRETQYF. Written as DNA, the CDR3 is TGTGCCAGCAGCTTAAACAGGGGTAGAGAGACCCAGTACTTC.

The V call is TRBV13, the J call TRBJ1-3; TRBD1 agrees at 10 bases. The junction had 4 bases not matched to a gene; V was cut back by 1 base and J by 4 bases. This CDR3 comprises 16 residues. Germline V gives CDR1 PRHDT, CDR2 FYEKMQ (reference sequence). CDR3: CASSLAGTGAGNTIYF. In nucleotides, the CDR3 is TGTGCCAGCAGCTTAGCCGGGACAGGGGCCGGAAACACCATATATTTT. The variable domain in full, with the rest retrieved from reference TRBV13 and TRBJ1-3, is AAGVIQSPRHLIKEKRETATLKCYPIPRHDTVYWYQQGPGQDPQFLISFYEKMQSDKGSIPDRFSAQQFSDYHSELNMSSLELGDSALYFCASSLAGTGAGNTIYFGEGSWLTVV.

The chain has TRBV2 and TRBJ1-1, with TRBD1 matching 7 bases. Unmatched junction bases numbered 9, after V lost 4 bases and J lost 1 base. The CDR3 runs to 16 residues. CDR1 and CDR2 from the germline V gene are SNHLY and FYNNEI. CDR3 sequence reads: CASSADRAVGNTEAFF. CDR3 in DNA: TGTGCCAGCAGTGCCGACAGGGCCGTGGGGAACACTGAAGCTTTCTTT.

The V and J genes are TRBV6-1 and TRBJ2-1; TRBD2 is a possible D gene (7 bases). The V gene's germline CDR1 is MNHNS and CDR2 SASEGT. The CDR3 loop spans 14 amino acids. V was clipped by 7 bases and J by 5 bases, with 15 bases between them. In DNA, the CDR3 is TGTGCCAGCATATCGGGGGGCGCCGACAATGAGCAGTTCTTC. Translation: CASISGGADNEQFF.

The rearrangement uses TRBV5-4 and TRBJ2-3, with D perhaps TRBD1 (6 bases). Germline values: CDR1 SGHNT, CDR2 YYREEE (reference sequence). The CDR3 loop spans 16 amino acids. The V and J ends lost 4 bases and 1 base respectively, with 16 bases between them. This chain's CDR3 is CASSPGVTSGTDTQYF. In nucleotides, the CDR3 is TGTGCCAGCAGCCCAGGGGTGACCTCTGGCACAGATACGCAGTATTTT.

The rearrangement links TRBV29-1 to TRBJ2-7; TRBD2 is a possible D gene (6 bases). Per germline, CDR1 SQVTM and CDR2 ANQGSEA. The CDR3 is 12 residues long. V was cut by 3 bases and J by 3 bases, with 9 bases left in between. CDR3 protein: CSVDAGRYEQYF. The CDR3 DNA is TGCAGCGTTGATGCGGGGCGCTACGAGCAGTACTTC.

This sequence joins TRBV5-1 and TRBJ1-1, with a tentative D call TRBD1 (5 bases). The germline CDR1 and CDR2 sequences are SGHRS and YFSETQ. The V gene lost 5 bases and the J gene lost 6 bases, with 17 bases spanning the gap. The CDR3 runs to 14 residues. This CDR3 is CASSYFQGGAEAFF. The CDR3 nucleotides read TGCGCCAGCAGTTATTTTCAGGGTGGAGCTGAAGCTTTCTTT. The variable domain in full, with the rest retrieved from reference TRBV5-1 and TRBJ1-1, is KAGVTQTPRYLIKTRGQQVTLSCSPISGHRSVSWYQQTPGQGLQFLFEYFSETQRNKGNFPGRFSGRQFSNSRSEMNVSTLELGDSALYLCASSYFQGGAEAFFGQGTRLTVV.

V gene TRBV10-3 combines with J gene TRBJ2-1; 13 nucleotides match TRBD2. Germline values: CDR1 ENHRY, CDR2 SYGVKD. The CDR3 consists of 15 residues. Trimming cost V 4 bases and J 6 bases; bases outside gene matches: 3. CDR3 nucleotides: TGTGCCATCAGTGGGACTAGCGGGAGTGGCAATGAGCAGTTCTTC. It specifies CAISGTSGSGNEQFF.

V gene TRBV7-6 combines with J gene TRBJ2-5; a possible D gene is TRBD2 (5 bases). Germline V gene sequence: CDR1 SGHVS, CDR2 FNYEAQ. With 1 base removed from V and 4 bases from J, the gap between germline ends came to 13 bases. CDR3 length: 15 amino acids. This CDR3 reads CASSLDWAEGETQYF. The CDR3 coding sequence is TGTGCCAGCAGCTTAGATTGGGCAGAGGGAGAGACCCAGTACTTC.

The chain joins TRBV6-6 to TRBJ2-1, with TRBD2 identical over 7 bases. There are 16 residues in the CDR3. Germline trimming cut 0 bases from V and 2 bases from J; bases unmatched to any gene: 4. CDR1 MNHNY and CDR2 SVGAGI come from the germline V gene (reference sequence). The CDR3 region is CASSYSGGDAYNEQFF. For the CDR3, the DNA is TGTGCCAGCAGTTACTCGGGAGGGGATGCCTACAATGAGCAGTTCTTC.

V is TRBV19 and J is TRBJ1-1; TRBD1 matches 8 bases. Trimming at V came to 3 bases and at J to 0 bases, leaving 9 bases not matched to a gene. Germline CDR1 reads LNHDA; CDR2 reads SQIVND (reference sequence). The CDR3 sequence is 17 residues long. CDR3 nucleotides: TGTGCCAGTAGTATCCCCCCGACAGGGGTGATGAACACTGAAGCTTTCTTT. This translates into CASSIPPTGVMNTEAFF.

The chain joins TRBV7-9 to TRBJ2-2; D is possibly TRBD1 (5 bases). This CDR3 spans 14 amino acids. Germline lookup yields CDR1 SEHNR and CDR2 FQNEAQ (reference sequence). Deletions cut 6 bases from V and 7 bases from J, with 15 bases between. The CDR3 DNA reads TGTGCCAGCAGGGACACAACTACGGTCGGGGAGCTGTTTTTT. It translates to CASRDTTTVGELFF.

In this sample, this clone turned up a few times. The rearrangement uses TRBV5-1 and TRBJ2-3; possibly TRBD2 for D (6 bases). Germline assignment: CDR1 SGHRS and CDR2 YFSETQ. The V end was cut by 5 bases, the J end by 3 bases, with 7 bases between. The CDR3 is made up of 12 amino acids. The CDR3 region has the DNA TGCGCCAGCAGGGAGGGTACAGATACGCAGTATTTT. The encoded protein is CASREGTDTQYF.

This clone was picked up a small number of times. V and J are TRBV7-9 and TRBJ2-1; 8 bases match TRBD2. The V gene end was trimmed by 11 bases and the J gene end by 5 bases; junction bases not matched to a gene: 8. Looked up from germline, CDR1 is SEHNR and CDR2 is FQNEAQ (reference sequence). The CDR3 has 13 residues. CDR3 in amino acids: CAGGGGPNNEQFF. CDR3 nucleotides: TGTGCCGGTGGCGGGGGGCCCAACAATGAGCAGTTCTTC.